This TCR beta chain was found in a study of T cells in Graves' hyperthyroidism and ophthalmopathy. The TCR beta CDR3 regions underwent amplification using RNA transcripts as the source. Carried out on the TCR CDR3, a first-round RT-PCR used the HTBI primer set. TCRdb redid the calling of the multiplex PCR reads with MiXCR, one entry per CDR3 protein. The sample lists approximately 590,000 distinct CDR3 sequences, 15% to 18% seen once, with under 7.5% in the top ten. This clonotype was observed at least ten times. Sequencing was performed on blood. The TCR sequence derives from a woman in her thirties with Graves' hyperthyroidism.

The CDR3 region is CASRPANTGELFF. The CDR3 DNA follows: TGTGCCAGCAGACCCGCGAACACCGGGGAGCTGTTTTTT. V usage is TRBV7-2 and J usage is TRBJ2-2; no firm D call. CDR3 length: 13 residues. V lost 6 bases and J lost 0, with 5 bases in between. The germline V gene has CDR1 SGHTA and CDR2 FQGNSA.